This is a list of T cell receptor beta chains from one sample in a study of T cells in Graves' hyperthyroidism and ophthalmopathy. TCRdb re-called the multiplex PCR reads with MiXCR, one entry per CDR3 protein. Among hundreds of thousands of distinct CDR3 sequences listed, 11% to 15% were seen once. The sample taken for sequencing was blood. The source of these receptors is a woman aged 18-29 years with Graves' hyperthyroidism. Both conserved end residues are part of each CDR3. The D gene is left open where the match is weak. Where a row states a size, it is once, few, many or the class of an expanded clone; other rows omit it.

size: few; V: TRBV30; J: TRBJ2-1; D: TRBD2; CDR3: CAWSVVWGAGKNEQFF; DNA: TGTGCCTGGAGTGTAGTATGGGGAGCGGGAAAAAATGAGCAGTTCTTC
size: many; V: TRBV7-9; J: TRBJ2-5; D: TRBD2; CDR3: CASSALAGGPKTQYF; DNA: TGTGCCAGCAGCGCCCTAGCGGGAGGGCCTAAGACCCAGTACTTC
size: many; V: TRBV2; J: TRBJ1-1; D: NA; CDR3: CASSADTWNTEAFF; DNA: TGTGCCAGCAGCGCCGACACGTGGAACACTGAAGCTTTCTTT
size: many; V: TRBV3-1; J: TRBJ2-7; D: NA; CDR3: CASSQVWYEQYF; DNA: TGTGCCAGCAGCCAAGTCTGGTACGAGCAGTACTTC
size: many; V: TRBV24-1; J: TRBJ2-7; D: TRBD2; CDR3: CATGLGGRAHSYEQYF; DNA: TGTGCCACCGGATTAGGCGGGAGGGCGCATTCCTACGAGCAGTACTTC
size: many; V: TRBV7-9; J: TRBJ2-2; D: NA; CDR3: CASRDSGTLNTGELFF; DNA: TGTGCCAGCAGGGATTCCGGGACACTGAACACCGGGGAGCTGTTTTTT
size: many; V: TRBV15; J: TRBJ1-4; D: NA; CDR3: CATSRDRAGTNEKLFF; DNA: TGTGCCACCAGCAGAGACCGGGCGGGGACTAATGAAAAACTGTTTTTT
size: NA; V: TRBV28; J: TRBJ2-7; D: TRBD2; CDR3: CASSRPGLAGVYEQYF; DNA: TGTGCCAGCAGTAGACCGGGACTAGCGGGAGTGTACGAGCAGTACTTC
size: few; V: TRBV19; J: TRBJ1-5; D: NA; CDR3: CASSMEGRGNQPQHF; DNA: TGTGCCAGTAGTATGGAAGGCCGGGGCAATCAGCCCCAGCATTTT
size: NA; V: TRBV7-2; J: TRBJ2-4; D: NA; CDR3: CASSLGTALAKNIQYF; DNA: TGTGCCAGCAGCTTAGGAACTGCTCTAGCCAAAAACATTCAGTACTTC
size: many; V: TRBV12-3/TRBV12-4; J: TRBJ2-2; D: TRBD2; CDR3: CASSLAIEGLAGDRPGELFF; DNA: TGTGCCAGCAGTTTGGCAATCGAAGGACTAGCGGGAGACCGGCCCGGGGAGCTGTTTTTT
size: many; V: TRBV5-5; J: TRBJ2-1; D: NA; CDR3: CASSLRQVNPHEQFF; DNA: TGTGCCAGCAGCTTGCGACAGGTCAATCCCCATGAGCAGTTCTTC
size: few; V: TRBV20-1; J: TRBJ2-1; D: TRBD2; CDR3: CSASQREGVQFF; DNA: TGCAGTGCTAGTCAGCGGGAGGGGGTCCAGTTCTTC